The present TCR beta chain was sequenced within a study of cytomegalovirus exposure and HLA in healthy donors. Study information: Caucasian-associated ancestry cluster membership applied to just over 80% of approximately 420 genotyped donors. Findings of the study overall: Rare sequences made up most TCRs, while some public TCRs were found in many donors.

The junction had 5 bases not matched to a gene; V was cut back by 4 bases and J by 3 bases. Germline V gene data show CDR1 as MDHEN and CDR2 as SYDVKM. The CDR3 length is 14 residues. Comment on this clone: The antigen is unknown.

PCR used 60 Vbeta primers and 13 Jbeta primers. Here immunoSEQ multiplex PCR was the method, and the copy in TCRdb shows in-frame clones only, minus some. The sample contains about 95,000 clones, around 70% of which appear only once. This sequence was found in a man between 60 and 75 years old in good health and CMV-seronegative. The rearrangement links TRBV28 to TRBJ2-7; 8 bases map to TRBD2. The sequenced sample consisted of PBMCs. The chain's CDR3 is CASSSGGADYEQYF. CDR3 sequence (DNA): TGTGCCAGCAGTTCCGGGGGGGCGGACTACGAGCAGTACTTC.